Following are 30 T cell receptor beta chains from one sample sequenced in a study of blood T cell repertoires in COVID-19. The protocol was immunoSEQ multiplex PCR, while the TCRdb copy is restricted to in-frame clones and leaves out a portion. The table has 170,000 or so clones, about 86% seen once. Sample: peripheral blood. The receptors originated from a woman aged 70 to 79 with COVID-19, enrolled during active disease.

The J gene is TRBJ1-1, the V gene TRBV19; 7 nucleotides align to TRBD1. Germline V CDR1 and CDR2: LNHDA, SQIVND (reference sequence). The CDR3 covers 16 residues. Unmatched junction bases numbered 8, after V lost 0 bases and J lost 4 bases. The CDR3 bases are TGTGCCAGTAGTATAGATCAACAGGGGTACCGCACTGAAGCTTTCTTT. It encodes CASSIDQQGYRTEAFF.

This clone is a singleton in its sample. The chain recombines TRBV12-3 or TRBV12-4 with TRBJ2-5; D is possibly TRBD2 (5 bases). The CDR3 covers 13 residues. Trimming removed 1 base from V and 4 bases from J, with 7 bases in between. The CDR3: CASSLDAGETQYF. Written as DNA, the CDR3 is TGTGCCAGCAGTTTAGATGCGGGAGAGACCCAGTACTTC.

The chain couples TRBV25-1 to TRBJ2-6, with D perhaps TRBD2 (6 bases). Between the trimmed V and J ends, which lost 7 bases and 0 bases, there was a span of 19 bases. The CDR3 runs 18 residues. Germline lookup yields CDR1 MGHDK and CDR2 SYGVNS. CDR3: CASISMGGSSSGANVLTF. In DNA form, the CDR3 reads TGTGCCAGCATCTCCATGGGGGGAAGCTCCTCTGGGGCCAACGTCCTGACTTTC.

The V gene is TRBV10-3, the J gene TRBJ1-1; the D is unclear. CDR1 is ENHRY, CDR2 SYGVKD, per germline. Trimming removed 4 bases from V and 5 bases from J, with 14 bases in between. The CDR3 is 14 amino acids. The CDR3 coding sequence is TGTGCCATCAGTGCTTCCGGCGGAGGGACTGAAGCTTTCTTT. Residues: CAISASGGGTEAFF.

The chain recombines TRBV7-8 with TRBJ1-4; TRBD1 is a possible D gene (6 bases). The CDR3 has 13 amino acids. Germline CDR1 and CDR2: SGHVS and FQNEAQ. Trimming removed 7 bases at V and 3 bases at J, with 9 bases between. The CDR3 loop reads CASKKGANEKLFF. Written as DNA, the CDR3 is TGTGCCAGCAAAAAGGGGGCTAATGAAAAACTGTTTTTT. Together with reference TRBV7-8 and TRBJ1-4, the CDR3 gives the full variable domain: GAGVSQSPRYKVAKRGQDVALRCDPISGHVSLFWYQQALGQGPEFLTYFQNEAQLDKSGLPSDRFFAERPEGSVSTLKIQRTQQEDSAVYLCASKKGANEKLFFGSGTQLSVL.

The V call is TRBV19, the J call TRBJ2-1; D uncertain. The germline CDR1 and CDR2 sequences are LNHDA and SQIVND (reference sequence). V lost 5 bases and J lost 5, with 16 bases in between. The CDR3 is made up of 15 amino acids. The chain's CDR3 is CASSGTMVGNNEQFF. Here the CDR3 DNA reads TGTGCCAGTAGTGGAACCATGGTGGGCAACAATGAGCAGTTCTTC.

The chain recombines TRBV11-3 with TRBJ2-2; 7 nucleotides line up with TRBD2. The germline V gene has CDR1 SGHNT and CDR2 YENEEA. With V trimmed by 5 bases and J by 4 bases, 7 bases remained unmatched. The CDR3 totals 15 residues. The CDR3 coding sequence is TGTGCCAGCAGCCTCTCAGCGGGAACCACCGGGGAGCTGTTTTTT. Translated, it gives CASSLSAGTTGELFF. Using reference TRBV11-3 and TRBJ2-2 for the parts outside the CDR3, the full variable domain is EAGVVQSPRYKIIEKKQPVAFWCNPISGHNTLYWYLQNLGQGPELLIRYENEEAVDDSQLPKDRFSAERLKGVDSTLKIQPAELGDSAVYLCASSLSAGTTGELFFGEGSRLTVL.

The J gene is TRBJ1-2, the V gene TRBV20-1; TRBD1 is a possible D gene (6 bases). The CDR3 length is 9 residues. V lost 6 bases to trimming and J lost 8 bases, with 7 bases between them. Germline assignment: CDR1 DFQATT and CDR2 SNEGSKA (reference sequence). CDR3 sequence (DNA): TGCAGTGCAACAGGGGGCTACACCTTC. Residues: CSATGGYTF.

This clone was found a few times. This sequence joins TRBV24-1 and TRBJ1-1; 10 nucleotides line up with TRBD1. V shed 4 bases and J 1 base; nucleotides not matched to a gene: 8. There are 17 residues in the CDR3. Germline V lookup: CDR1 KGHDR, CDR2 SFDVKD. CDR3 protein: CATSESGTGVRNTEAFF. CDR3 nucleotides: TGTGCCACCAGTGAGTCCGGGACAGGGGTAAGGAACACTGAAGCTTTCTTT.

The CDR3 DNA sequence: TGTGCCAGCAGCCAAACACAGGGAAGCACAGATACGCAGTATTTT. Protein sequence: CASSQTQGSTDTQYF. This rearrangement joins TRBV4-2 to TRBJ2-3, with D maybe TRBD1 (6 bases). Trimming pared 2 bases from V and 0 bases from J, leaving 9 bases between. Germline CDR1 and CDR2: LGHNA and YNFKEQ. CDR3 length: 15 residues.

The chain combines TRBV10-3 with TRBJ2-2; 10 bases fit TRBD1. The germline CDR1 and CDR2 sequences are ENHRY and SYGVKD. This CDR3 has 15 residues. Unmatched junction bases numbered 13, after V lost 11 bases and J lost 7 bases. CDR3 nucleotides: TGTGCCGCCAGGCCGGGACAGGGGATTATCGGGGAGCTGTTTTTT. Translating gives CAARPGQGIIGELFF.

CDR3 DNA: TGTGCCAGCAGCCCGACTAGCGGGAGAGGTTTTCGAGAGACCCAGTACTTC. Translating gives CASSPTSGRGFRETQYF. This chain links TRBV7-9 with TRBJ2-5, with 12 bases fitting TRBD2. There are 17 residues in the CDR3. CDR1 is SEHNR and CDR2 is FQNEAQ in the germline V gene (reference sequence). V lost 5 bases, J lost 4 bases, and 11 bases stayed unmatched.

The V and J genes are TRBV6-5 and TRBJ2-2; maybe TRBD2 (6 bases). The CDR3 has 12 amino acids. Germline assignment: CDR1 MNHEY and CDR2 SVGAGI. The V gene lost 6 bases and the J gene lost 9 bases, with 11 bases spanning the gap. The CDR3 loop is CASRGGGRELFF. The CDR3 bases are TGTGCCAGCAGGGGGGGTGGCCGGGAGCTGTTTTTT.

V usage is TRBV7-2 and J usage is TRBJ2-7; 12 bases line up with TRBD2. CDR1 is SGHTA and CDR2 is FQGNSA in the germline V gene. J gave up 2 bases and V 4 bases, and 6 bases lay outside the gene matches. The CDR3 is 16 residues long. Here the CDR3 reads CASSSRLAGDPYEQYF. In nucleotides, the CDR3 is TGTGCCAGCAGCTCCCGACTAGCGGGAGACCCCTACGAGCAGTACTTC.

This chain joins TRBV28 and TRBJ2-3, with TRBD2 identical over 10 bases. The CDR3 is made up of 16 amino acids. Losses at the gene ends were 5 bases for V and 5 bases for J; bases not matched to a gene: 10. Germline values: CDR1 MDHEN, CDR2 SYDVKM. The CDR3 DNA is TGTGCCAGCAGTCGTCAAAGCGGGAGGGTGGGAGATACGCAGTATTTT. It encodes CASSRQSGRVGDTQYF.

The chain combines TRBV6-1 with TRBJ2-1; TRBD2 agrees at 8 bases. Germline trimming cut 1 base from V and 7 bases from J; bases unmatched to any gene: 6. Germline V gene data show CDR1 as MNHNS and CDR2 as SASEGT. The CDR3 length is 15 residues. In DNA form, the CDR3 reads TGTGCCAGCAGTGAAGAGGCGGGAGGATTGAATGAGCAGTTCTTC. Translating gives CASSEEAGGLNEQFF.

In its sample, this clone was seen a few times. CDR3 DNA sequence: TGTGCCAGCAGCTGGGGGACAGCAACCAACTATGGCTACACCTTC. It yields the protein CASSWGTATNYGYTF. The genes are TRBV5-4 and TRBJ1-2; 7 bases align to TRBD1. The V segment lost 3 bases and the J segment 2 bases; nucleotides outside the gene matches: 7. The CDR3 covers 15 residues. Germline loops: CDR1 SGHNT, CDR2 YYREEE (reference sequence).

This sequence joins TRBV28 and TRBJ1-1; D unclear. Per germline, CDR1 MDHEN and CDR2 SYDVKM. The germline V and J ends were trimmed by 8 bases and 3 bases, with 13 bases remaining between them. The CDR3 covers 13 residues. CDR3 DNA sequence: TGTGCCAGCGGCCGACATTCACACACTGAAGCTTTCTTT. Residues: CASGRHSHTEAFF.

This chain uses TRBV11-3 with TRBJ2-3; TRBD1 might be the D (5 bases). The germline V gene has CDR1 SGHNT and CDR2 YENEEA. This CDR3 is built from 13 residues. V gave up 4 bases and J gave up 8 bases, with 13 bases separating them. The CDR3 sequence is CASSSSGQGTQYF. CDR3 DNA: TGTGCCAGCAGCTCCTCAGGTCAGGGTACGCAGTATTTT.

The chain joins TRBV7-9 to TRBJ1-1; possibly TRBD1 for D (6 bases). Per the germline V gene, CDR1 is SEHNR and CDR2 is FQNEAQ (reference sequence). Trimming pared 1 base from V and 5 bases from J, leaving 14 bases between. The CDR3 is made up of 15 amino acids. DNA of the CDR3: TGTGCCAGCAGCTTAGGCCGGGGGAGGGGGACTGAAGCTTTCTTT. It specifies CASSLGRGRGTEAFF.

The chain uses TRBV30 and TRBJ1-1; D is unclear. Per germline, CDR1 GTSNPN and CDR2 SVGIG (reference sequence). The germline V and J ends were trimmed by 2 bases and 5 bases, with 12 bases remaining between them. The CDR3 has 13 amino acids. The CDR3 loop is CAWSPLGRTEAFF. The CDR3 nucleotides read TGTGCCTGGAGTCCCCTAGGGAGGACTGAAGCTTTCTTT.

The CDR3 DNA sequence: TGTGCCAGCAGCCCTAGGGGGAGGGACACTGAAGCTTTCTTT. Protein sequence: CASSPRGRDTEAFF. The chain couples TRBV3-1 (or the pseudogene TRBV3-2) to TRBJ1-1, with TRBD1 as a possible D gene (6 bases). The CDR3 consists of 14 residues. Deletions cut 4 bases from V and 3 bases from J, with 12 bases between. CDR1 and CDR2 (germline): LGHDT, YNNKEL (reference sequence).

This clone was seen just once. V gene TRBV14 combines with J gene TRBJ2-5; D unclear. Germline assignment: CDR1 SGHDN and CDR2 FVKESK. CDR3 length: 15 residues. Trimming shortened V by 3 bases and J by 1 base, and 12 bases separated the two germline ends. The CDR3 reads CASSHLRRGQETQYF. The CDR3 DNA is TGTGCCAGCAGCCACCTAAGGCGCGGCCAAGAGACCCAGTACTTC.

V and J are TRBV19 and TRBJ2-3; 10 positions agree with TRBD1. With V trimmed by 9 bases and J by 5 bases, 5 bases remained unmatched. CDR1 is LNHDA, CDR2 SQIVND, per germline (reference sequence). This CDR3 contains 13 residues. The CDR3 DNA is TGTGCCAGCACGGGACAGGGGCAAGATACGCAGTATTTT. Translation: CASTGQGQDTQYF.

The rearrangement links TRBV11-3 to TRBJ2-5; possibly TRBD2 for D (6 bases). Germline CDR1 SGHNT, CDR2 YENEEA. The V and J ends lost 5 bases and 4 bases respectively, with 17 bases between them. This CDR3 spans 15 amino acids. CDR3 loop: CASSADYLNAETQYF. The CDR3 nucleotides read TGTGCCAGCAGCGCGGACTATCTCAACGCAGAGACCCAGTACTTC.

CDR3 nucleotide sequence: TGTGCCAGCAGTTTTGGGACAGGGTACTCACCCCTCCACTTT. This codes for CASSFGTGYSPLHF. The chain carries TRBV28 and TRBJ1-6, with 9 nucleotides matching TRBD1. Losses at the gene ends were 3 bases for V and 10 bases for J; bases not matched to a gene: 4. This CDR3 is built from 14 residues. The germline CDR1 and CDR2 sequences are MDHEN and SYDVKM.

V usage is TRBV7-8 and J usage is TRBJ2-5; D may be TRBD2 (7 bases). Trimming removed 5 bases from V and 5 bases from J, with 18 bases in between. This CDR3 contains 15 residues. The V gene's germline CDR1 is SGHVS and CDR2 FQNEAQ. CDR3 residues: CASSGGAGDIETQYF. The CDR3 DNA is TGTGCCAGCAGCGGGGGGGCAGGGGATATTGAGACCCAGTACTTC.

This clone was found once. The chain links TRBV19 to TRBJ2-2; TRBD1 matches at 7 bases. This CDR3 spans 14 amino acids. V lost 5 bases, J lost 4 bases, and 4 bases stayed unmatched. Germline loops: CDR1 LNHDA, CDR2 SQIVND (reference sequence). CDR3 DNA: TGTGCCAGTAGTCTAGGACAGGTCACCGGGGAGCTGTTTTTT. Translation gives CASSLGQVTGELFF.

This chain joins TRBV6-5 and TRBJ1-5; D unclear. There are 12 residues in the CDR3. CDR1 MNHEY and CDR2 SVGAGI come from the germline V gene. V was clipped by 6 bases and J by 5 bases, with 8 bases between them. The CDR3 DNA reads as TGTGCCAGCAGCCGGAGGGATCAGCCCCAGCATTTT. Protein sequence: CASSRRDQPQHF.

The sample holds a few counts of this clone. This chain uses TRBV19 with TRBJ1-1; weak D call: TRBD1 (6 bases). Germline V lookup: CDR1 LNHDA, CDR2 SQIVND (reference sequence). The V and J ends lost 5 bases and 3 bases respectively, with 22 bases between them. CDR3 length equals 17 residues. In nucleotides, the CDR3 is TGTGCCAGTAGTTTGCGGTGGGGGGGCGGTTTGGACACTGAAGCTTTCTTT. Amino acids: CASSLRWGGGLDTEAFF.